This T cell receptor beta chain came from a study of cytotoxic CD8 clonotypes in ibrutinib-treated CLL (dated by TCRdb to the early 2020s). With respect to the entire study: In this cohort, about 15 patients were treatment-naive and more than 9 were relapsed/refractory, while some 18 had unmutated IGHV. Responses were partial in roughly 25 patients and complete in 2; after median about 63 months follow-up, roughly 14 stayed in remission and 12 progressed. Response samples were obtained after a median of approximately twelve months of treatment, with a range of about 6 to 40 months. Samples averaged around 280,000 productive templates and more than 85,000 productive rearrangements. Longitudinal samples were obtainable from about 30% of the roughly 90 participants in the trial. Cryopreserved peripheral blood mononuclear cells were obtained before treatment, at response, and at either sustained remission or disease progression. Every remission and progressive disease sample was obtained while ibrutinib was still being received by the patients. Broader findings and caveats from the paper: Lymph node repertoires were not examined, and the timing of sampling was not matched between patients in sustained remission and those whose disease progressed. Public clonotypes were rare and either contracted or stayed stable during treatment, and the rise in clonality at ibrutinib response reflected the expansion of private clonotypes. Baseline clonality exceeded that of age-matched healthy donors and correlated strongly with circulating CD8+ T-cell counts. An increase in clonality was observed at ibrutinib response, with clonality remaining stable during sustained remission and falling back toward baseline at progression.

This specimen's time point label, interpreted: approximately 25 months on ibrutinib. For TCR beta library preparation, 1.5 to 2 micrograms of genomic DNA were extracted from the cryopreserved PBMCs. Longitudinal blood samples from CLL patients receiving ibrutinib monotherapy were subjected to high-throughput TCR beta sequencing. The patients were enrolled in a single-center, open-label phase 2 trial of ibrutinib monotherapy. Each clonotype received, on average, roughly 9.6x coverage in deep resolution sequencing performed on a MiSeq, where the target depth lay between 1 in 1 million and 1 in 200,000 T cells. The immunoSEQ hsTCRB Kit was used to generate TCR beta libraries. Per the source publication's procedure: The data were analyzed with ImmunoSEQ Analyzer and ImmunoSEQ Data Assistant, and V, D and J gene assignments followed IMGT definitions. Clonality was computed as one minus normalized Shannon entropy of productive rearrangement frequencies, ranging from 0 to 1. Only overrepresented clonotypes making up at least 0.05% of each patient's repertoire were included in the public clonotype analysis. Around 12 age-matched healthy donor repertoires from immuneACCESS were used as controls for clonality. Here the immuneACCESS table is served through TCRdb, limited to in-frame sequences with V and J called. Missing clones are a known gap in these copies; in checked studies unresolved V genes cover under half, and the rest lacks a known reason. From that table come the V and J calls and clone size; the DNA was used to work out D and trimming. The sample records about 29,000 clones, roughly 85% of which are singletons. Under 9.5% of the sample lies in the top ten.

Comments on this clone: Its antigen is not yet known. No base qualities exist here, and no much larger clone lies one base off it.

The origin of this receptor is a human donor with chronic lymphocytic leukemia. The source material was PBMCs, sampled after 24 months of ibrutinib treatment.

CDR3 loop: CASSQRGTEAFF. In nucleotide form, the sequence is TGTGCCAGCAGCCAGCGGGGGACTGAAGCTTTCTTT. Rearrangement joined TRBV7-8 to TRBJ1-1; the D segment could be TRBD1, given 5 matching bases. From cysteine to phenylalanine, the CDR3 is 12 amino acids long. Left in the record is the CDR3 DNA by itself, 36 bases read in frame from the first base. The V and J ends are trimmed by 5 bases and 5 bases, leaving 9 bases between them. In the germline V gene, CDR1 corresponds to SGHVS and CDR2 to FQNEAQ. The variable domain in full, with residues beyond the CDR3 obtained from the reference TRBV7-8 and TRBJ1-1 genes, is GAGVSQSPRYKVAKRGQDVALRCDPISGHVSLFWYQQALGQGPEFLTYFQNEAQLDKSGLPSDRFFAERPEGSVSTLKIQRTQQEDSAVYLCASSQRGTEAFFGQGTRLTVV.